Presented here are 9 T cell receptor beta chains from one specimen sequenced in a study of T cells expressing NK-cell markers. TCRdb reprocessed the 5' RACE reads and stores each CDR3 protein as one record, lacking DNA. The table lists 300,000 to 500,000 distinct CDR3 sequences. The sample comprised blood T cells: a sorted CD56 or NKG2C T cell subset, CD4+ or CD8+ T cells, or bulk PBMC T cells (not recorded which). The receptors originated from a woman in her fifties or sixties in good health.

The rearrangement uses TRBV6-2 or TRBV6-3 and TRBJ2-2. The CDR3 is made up of 13 amino acids. The germline gives CDR1 MNHEY, CDR2 SVGEGT. The CDR3 spells CASSRDERGELFF.

The chain uses TRBV20-1 and TRBJ2-3; TCRdb lists TRBD1, though no DNA is available to test this call. This CDR3 spans 16 amino acids. Germline-derived CDR1 and CDR2 are DFQATT and SNEGSKA (reference sequence). The CDR3 region is CSAGPRGQGAGDTQYF.

The chain uses TRBV12-3 or TRBV12-4 and TRBJ2-3. The CDR3 has 12 residues. The CDR3 loop reads CASRLAADTQYF.

The chain couples TRBV5-1 to TRBJ1-4. The CDR3 is made up of 14 amino acids. Looked up from germline, CDR1 is SGHRS and CDR2 is YFSETQ. Here the CDR3 reads CASSLEIAGEKLFF.

V gene TRBV4-1 combines with J gene TRBJ2-5. CDR1 is MGHRA, CDR2 YSYEKL, per germline. CDR3 size: 12 residues. The CDR3: CASRGFQETQYF.

The chain joins TRBV3-1 to TRBJ2-1; the D call of TRBD2 rests on TCRdb alone, since no DNA is present to check it. Germline CDR1 is LGHDT and CDR2 is YNNKEL (reference sequence). The CDR3 spans 18 residues. The CDR3 reads CASSQGISGTSGSNEQFF.

CDR3 residues: CASSKVGTGSDTGELFF. This chain connects TRBV21-1 to TRBJ2-2; TCRdb's D gene call, TRBD1, goes unchecked for lack of DNA. TRBV21-1 is an annotated pseudogene. The CDR3 contains 17 residues.

The chain combines TRBV4-2 with TRBJ1-2. Germline V gives CDR1 LGHNA, CDR2 YNFKEQ. The CDR3 covers 15 residues. The chain's CDR3 is CASSPLGRENYGYTF.

The chain employs TRBV3-1 and TRBJ2-5; TCRdb returns TRBD2, unconfirmable since there is no DNA. CDR3 length: 12 residues. The germline V gene encodes CDR1 LGHDT and CDR2 YNNKEL (reference sequence). CDR3 region: CASKGWQWTQYF.